This T cell receptor (beta chain) was sequenced for a study of T cell responses to AZD1222 COVID-19 vaccine. The CDR3 extends over 13 amino acids. Germline V gene data show CDR1 as SEHNR and CDR2 as FQNEAQ (reference sequence). V was cut by 2 bases and J by 7 bases, with 9 bases left in between. The data were produced by immunoSEQ multiplex PCR, yet TCRdb's version contains in-frame clones alone and is incomplete. The top ten hold 3.6% of the sample, which has about 200,000 clones, about 92% seen once. The chain joins TRBV7-9 to TRBJ1-5; TRBD1 might be the D (6 bases). This clonotype originated in an adult who received the MenACWY meningococcal vaccine as a control. The specimen was peripheral blood, collected 28 days after the second dose of the MenACWY control vaccine. CDR3 sequence (DNA): TGTGCCAGCAGCTTATCAGGGGCGCAGCCCCAGCATTTT. Translating it yields CASSLSGAQPQHF.